The clone carrying this TCR beta chain was detected only a few times. Its antigen is undetermined. V was clipped by 4 bases and J by 5 bases; unmatched bases: 6. The CDR3 totals 14 residues. Germline V lookup: CDR1 SQVTM, CDR2 ANQGSEA. This sample is part of a study of blood T cells in healthy people across ages. Points from the study as a whole: PBMCs left unsorted prevented a conclusive naive versus antigen-experienced comparison. Higher diversity and more naive CD4+ cells were features of long-lived donors, compared to aged donors.

Using a J-beta primer mix together with a sample-barcoded 5' primer, a second PCR was run for roughly 7 to 11 cycles. Every cDNA molecule bore a tag from a template-switch adaptor containing 12 random nucleotides. Each sample yielded at least 3 million CDR3-containing paired-end reads. TCRdb analysed the 5' RACE reads with MiXCR anew, one entry per CDR3 protein. Counted here are about 1.6 million distinct CDR3 sequences, about 31% occurring once; the ten biggest clones make up roughly 12%. The clonotype was recovered from a woman in her 30s in good health. Sequencing was carried out using blood. This sequence joins TRBV29-1 and TRBJ2-2, with TRBD2 identical over 8 bases. For the CDR3, the DNA is TGCAGCGTTGGGGGGACTAGAATTACCGGGGAGCTGTTTTTT. As protein: CSVGGTRITGELFF.